This passage covers 5 T cell receptor beta chains from one sample sequenced in a study of T-cell memory formation after mild COVID-19. TCRdb re-called the 5' RACE reads through MiXCR, storing one row per CDR3 protein. The profile shows more than 250,000 distinct CDR3 sequences, 15% to 20% of them singletons. The sequenced material came from PBMCs or a T cell subset sorted from them (not recorded which). These receptors were collected from a man between 18 and 35 years old who had mild COVID-19 (a few samples of this study predate the infection). Cell type and time point are not known.

The chain links TRBV9 to TRBJ1-2, with TRBD1 matching over 8 bases. Germline V gene data show CDR1 as SGDLS and CDR2 as YYNGEE. CDR3 length: 14 amino acids. J was trimmed by 4 bases and V by 3 bases; bases with no gene match: 5. The CDR3 is CASSAGQVIYGYTF. In DNA, the CDR3 is TGTGCCAGCAGCGCGGGACAGGTTATCTATGGCTACACCTTC.

The sample holds a few counts of this clonotype. This sequence joins TRBV24-1 and TRBJ2-3, with TRBD1 matching over 9 bases. Germline V gives CDR1 KGHDR, CDR2 SFDVKD. The CDR3 runs 15 residues. The ends lost 3 bases at V and 3 bases at J; junction bases unmatched: 3. The CDR3 sequence is CATSDGDRVTDTQYF. CDR3 DNA: TGTGCCACCAGTGATGGGGACAGGGTAACAGATACGCAGTATTTT.

The table lists this clonotype with a few counts. The chain joins TRBV6-5 to TRBJ1-4, with TRBD1 matching 7 bases. This CDR3 region has 14 residues. Germline CDR1 reads MNHEY; CDR2 reads SVGAGI. With 6 bases clipped from V and 4 bases from J, the junction kept 5 bases outside the gene matches. The chain's CDR3 is CASRSGQLNEKLFF. Written as DNA, the CDR3 is TGTGCCAGCAGATCGGGACAGCTTAATGAAAAACTGTTTTTT.

This clonotype was seen more than once but under ten times. The chain employs TRBV5-1 and TRBJ2-3; the D gene is possibly TRBD2 (7 bases). The CDR3 loop spans 16 amino acids. Trimming removed 4 bases at V and 5 bases at J, with 20 bases between. The germline V gene has CDR1 SGHRS and CDR2 YFSETQ. CDR3 protein: CASSPPRGAGRDTQYF. CDR3 bases: TGCGCCAGCAGCCCACCCCGGGGGGCGGGAAGAGATACGCAGTATTTT.

The chain is built from TRBV6-6 and TRBJ2-7, with D unresolved. Trimming cost V 2 bases and J 0 bases, with 2 bases left between them. Germline CDR1 and CDR2: MNHNY and SVGAGI (reference sequence). The CDR3 totals 12 residues. The CDR3 loop reads CASSYASYEQYF. For the CDR3, the DNA is TGTGCCAGCAGTTACGCCTCCTACGAGCAGTACTTC.